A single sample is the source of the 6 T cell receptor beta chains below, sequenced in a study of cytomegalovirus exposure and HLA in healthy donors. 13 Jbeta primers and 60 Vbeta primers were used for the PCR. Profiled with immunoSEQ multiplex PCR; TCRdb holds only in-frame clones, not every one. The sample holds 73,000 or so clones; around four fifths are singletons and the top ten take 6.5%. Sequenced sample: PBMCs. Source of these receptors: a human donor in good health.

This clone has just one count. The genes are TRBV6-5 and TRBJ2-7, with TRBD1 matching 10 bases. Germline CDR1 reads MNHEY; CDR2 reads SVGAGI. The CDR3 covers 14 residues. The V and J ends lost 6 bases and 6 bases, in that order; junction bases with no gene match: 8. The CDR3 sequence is CASRPPGQGCEQYF. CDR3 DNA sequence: TGTGCCAGCAGACCCCCGGGACAGGGGTGCGAGCAGTACTTC.

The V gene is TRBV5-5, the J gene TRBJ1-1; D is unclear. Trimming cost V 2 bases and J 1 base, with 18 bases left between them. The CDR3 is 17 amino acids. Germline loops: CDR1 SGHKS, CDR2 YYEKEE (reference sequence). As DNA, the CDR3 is TGTGCCAGCAGCTTTACCCCCGGGATGGGGTCGAACACTGAAGCTTTCTTT. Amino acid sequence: CASSFTPGMGSNTEAFF. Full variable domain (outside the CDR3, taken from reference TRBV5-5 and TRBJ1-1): DAGVTQSPTHLIKTRGQQVTLRCSPISGHKSVSWYQQVLGQGPQFIFQYYEKEERGRGNFPDRFSARQFPNYSSELNVNALLLGDSALYLCASSFTPGMGSNTEAFFGQGTRLTVV.

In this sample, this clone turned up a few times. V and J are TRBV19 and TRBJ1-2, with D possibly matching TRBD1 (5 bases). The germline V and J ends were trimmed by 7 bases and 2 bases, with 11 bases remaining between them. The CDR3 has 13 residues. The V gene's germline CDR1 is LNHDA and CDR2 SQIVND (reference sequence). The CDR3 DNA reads TGTGCCAGTAAGAAGGAGGGGAACTATGGCTACACCTTC. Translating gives CASKKEGNYGYTF.

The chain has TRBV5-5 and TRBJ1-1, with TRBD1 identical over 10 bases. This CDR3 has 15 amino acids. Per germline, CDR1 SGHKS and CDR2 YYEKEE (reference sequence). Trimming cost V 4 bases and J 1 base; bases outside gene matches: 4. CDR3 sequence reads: CASSRGQGGNTEAFF. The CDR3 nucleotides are TGTGCCAGCAGCCGAGGACAGGGGGGGAACACTGAAGCTTTCTTT.

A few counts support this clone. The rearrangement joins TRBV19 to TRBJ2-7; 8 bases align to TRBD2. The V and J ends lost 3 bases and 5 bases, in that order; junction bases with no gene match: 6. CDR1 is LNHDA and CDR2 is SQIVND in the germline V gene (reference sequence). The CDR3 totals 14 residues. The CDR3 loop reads CASSIRGGANEQYF. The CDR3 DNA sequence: TGTGCCAGTAGTATCCGGGGGGGTGCTAACGAGCAGTACTTC.

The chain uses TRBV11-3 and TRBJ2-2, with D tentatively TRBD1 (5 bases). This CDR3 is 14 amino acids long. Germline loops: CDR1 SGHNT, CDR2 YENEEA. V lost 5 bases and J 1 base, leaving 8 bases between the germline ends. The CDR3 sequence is CASSQDKNTGELFF. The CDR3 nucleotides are TGTGCCAGCAGCCAGGACAAGAACACCGGGGAGCTGTTTTTT.